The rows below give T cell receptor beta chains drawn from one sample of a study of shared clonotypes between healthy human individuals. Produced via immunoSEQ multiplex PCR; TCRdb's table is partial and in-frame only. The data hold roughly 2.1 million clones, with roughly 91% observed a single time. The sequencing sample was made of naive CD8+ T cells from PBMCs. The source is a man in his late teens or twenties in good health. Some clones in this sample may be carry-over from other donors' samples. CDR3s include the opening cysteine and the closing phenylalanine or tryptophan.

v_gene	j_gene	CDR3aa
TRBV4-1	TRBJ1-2	CASSQDGARFYGYTF
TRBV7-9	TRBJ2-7	CASSLNNYEQYF
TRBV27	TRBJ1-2	CASSSIVGQGAYGYTF
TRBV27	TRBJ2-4	CASGSGYIQYF
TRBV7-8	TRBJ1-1	CASSPPHNEAFF
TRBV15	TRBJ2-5	CATSSLSGVSETQYF
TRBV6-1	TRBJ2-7	CASSEGQWEAGAYEQYF
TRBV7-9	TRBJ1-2	CASSSGTGGYGYTF
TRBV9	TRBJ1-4	CASSVSWAEEKLFF
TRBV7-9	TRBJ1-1	CASSYQAEAFF
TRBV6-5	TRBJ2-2	CASSYSGGELFF
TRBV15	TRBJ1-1	CATSPRVGRGSEAFF
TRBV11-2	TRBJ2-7	CASSRTRGSHEQYF
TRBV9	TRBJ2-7	CASSPRPDRAYEQYF
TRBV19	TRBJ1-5	CASSTLGALSNQPQHF
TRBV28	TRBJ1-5	CASSHLRGSSNQPQHF
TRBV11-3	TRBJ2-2	CASSFTSPGELFF
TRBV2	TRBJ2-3	CASVLAGGPDTQYF
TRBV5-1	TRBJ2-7	CASRHGTSESYEQYF
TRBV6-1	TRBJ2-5	CASSERSEGETQYF
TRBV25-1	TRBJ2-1	CASTLAGGDEQFF
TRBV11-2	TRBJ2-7	CASSLSAGTKTGEQYF
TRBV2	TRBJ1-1	CASRNTEAFF
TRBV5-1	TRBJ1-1	CASSLGQSRLNTEAFF
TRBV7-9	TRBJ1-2	CASSWGTANYGYTF
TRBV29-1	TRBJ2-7	CSVEAPSSGSSYEQYF
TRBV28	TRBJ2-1	CASGRRGYNEQFF
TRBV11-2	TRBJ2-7	CASSASTGPRYEQHF
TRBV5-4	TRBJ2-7	CASSLVGGSYEQYF
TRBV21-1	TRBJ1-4	CASSKAGGLGNEKLFF
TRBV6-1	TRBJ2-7	CASSGLLGTTLGEQYF
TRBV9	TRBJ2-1	CASSSRDGEQFF
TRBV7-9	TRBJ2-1	CASTPLAGSYNEQFF
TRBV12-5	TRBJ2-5	CASGLVGSPDQYF
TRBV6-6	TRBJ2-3	CASSPTGREERGTQYF
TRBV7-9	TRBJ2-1	CASSPSGADYNEQFF
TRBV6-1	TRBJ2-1	CASSEGTGLATDEQFF
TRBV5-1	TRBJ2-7	CASSLGWGAYEQYF
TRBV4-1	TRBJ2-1	CASGLTYNEQFF
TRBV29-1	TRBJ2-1	CSVTSGSDVEQFF
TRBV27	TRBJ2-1	CASSSAPNEQFF
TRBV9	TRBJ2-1	CASSETSGGYNEQFF
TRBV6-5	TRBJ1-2	CASRSSGAWGYTF
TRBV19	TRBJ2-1	CASRARGDNEQFF
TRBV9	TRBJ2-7	CASSVGGSSADEQYF
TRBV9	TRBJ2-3	CASSAPVSGRERDTQYF
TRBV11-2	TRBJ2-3	CASSLGAADTQYF
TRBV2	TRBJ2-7	CASRRDGYEQYF
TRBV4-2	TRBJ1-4	CASSQRATNEKLFF
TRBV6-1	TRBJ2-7	CASPLGTGSDEQYF
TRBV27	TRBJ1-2	CASSLRGTSYGYTF
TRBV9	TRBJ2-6	CASSVARSSGANVLTF
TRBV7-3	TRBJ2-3	CASSLVGGDGITDTQYF
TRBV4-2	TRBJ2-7	CASSPRPGVAYEQYF
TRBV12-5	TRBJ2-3	CASALVVADTDTQYF
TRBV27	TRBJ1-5	CASWGRYSNQPQHF
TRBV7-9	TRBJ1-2	CASSLGSGQPNYGYTF